What follows are 12 T cell receptor beta chains derived from one specimen sequenced in a study of cytomegalovirus exposure and HLA in healthy donors. Primers: 60 Vbeta forward and 13 Jbeta reverse. Using immunoSEQ multiplex PCR, the repertoire was profiled, and TCRdb retains in-frame clones only, with some absent. The data contain about 110,000 clones, 76% of them singletons. The sample consisted of PBMCs. The receptors here all came from a man aged 30 to 45 in good health and CMV-seropositive.

This rearrangement joins TRBV6-1 to TRBJ1-5; the D gene is possibly TRBD1 (6 bases). Trimming cost V 2 bases and J 2 bases, with 10 bases left between them. The CDR3 totals 15 residues. The V gene's germline CDR1 is MNHNS and CDR2 SASEGT. In DNA, the CDR3 is TGTGCCAGCAGTGAACAGGGGCTCGGCAATCAGCCCCAGCATTTT. Protein product: CASSEQGLGNQPQHF.

This clone was detected a few times. The CDR3 DNA sequence: TGCGCCAGCAGCCAAGATCTATGGGACAGGGTATCCGAGCAGTACTTC. It specifies CASSQDLWDRVSEQYF. This chain links TRBV4-1 with TRBJ2-7; 9 bases line up with TRBD1. V dropped 0 bases and J dropped 6; count of bases not matched to a gene: 9. In germline, CDR1 is MGHRA, CDR2 YSYEKL. There are 16 residues in the CDR3.

This clone was counted a single time. The chain combines TRBV27 with TRBJ2-2; possibly TRBD1 for D (6 bases). Trimming removed 5 bases from V and 4 bases from J, with 8 bases in between. Germline CDR1 reads MNHEY; CDR2 reads SMNVEV (reference sequence). This CDR3 is 13 amino acids long. CDR3 residues: CASSDRITGELFF. The CDR3 DNA reads as TGTGCCAGCAGTGACAGGATCACCGGGGAGCTGTTTTTT.

V and J are TRBV7-2 and TRBJ1-4; tentatively, D is TRBD1 (6 bases). CDR1 and CDR2 from the germline V gene are SGHTA and FQGNSA. CDR3 size: 14 residues. The germline V and J ends were trimmed by 1 base and 8 bases, with 11 bases remaining between them. This CDR3 is CASSLDAGAEKLFF. The CDR3, as DNA: TGTGCCAGCAGCTTAGACGCAGGGGCGGAAAAACTGTTTTTT.

This chain uses TRBV9 with TRBJ1-6, with TRBD1 matching over 9 bases. Germline V gives CDR1 SGDLS, CDR2 YYNGEE. The junction had 5 bases not matched to a gene; V was cut back by 3 bases and J by 4 bases. This CDR3 has 16 amino acids. The CDR3 DNA follows: TGTGCCAGCAGCGGAGGGACAGGGACTTATAATTCACCCCTCCACTTT. Its translation is CASSGGTGTYNSPLHF.

This clone has just a few counts. The chain has TRBV18 and TRBJ2-7, with unresolved D. Trimming shortened V by 2 bases and J by 3 bases, and 17 bases separated the two germline ends. There are 16 residues in the CDR3. CDR1 is KGHSH, CDR2 LQKENI, per germline. The chain's CDR3 is CASSPASRQPGYEQYF. As DNA, the CDR3 is TGTGCCAGCTCACCAGCTTCCCGACAACCAGGCTACGAGCAGTACTTC.

CDR3 in amino acids: CASSQDPIKGLPVDSPLHF. As DNA, the CDR3 is TGTGCCAGCAGCCAAGATCCCATTAAGGGACTACCGGTTGATTCACCCCTCCACTTT. J is TRBJ1-6 and V is TRBV4-2, with D possibly being TRBD1 (5 bases). CDR3 length equals 19 residues. CDR1 LGHNA and CDR2 YNFKEQ come from the germline V gene. V gave up 0 bases and J gave up 8 bases, with 23 bases separating them.

DNA of the CDR3: TGTGCCAGCCAGGACATCTCCTACGAGCAGTACTTC. Protein product: CASQDISYEQYF. This chain joins TRBV28 and TRBJ2-7; possibly TRBD1 for D (5 bases). The germline V gene encodes CDR1 MDHEN and CDR2 SYDVKM. Trimming shortened V by 8 bases and J by 0 bases, and 8 bases separated the two germline ends. This CDR3 is built from 12 residues. The full variable domain, in which reference TRBV28 and TRBJ2-7 provide the parts outside the CDR3, is DVKVTQSSRYLVKRTGEKVFLECVQDMDHENMFWYRQDPGLGLRLIYFSYDVKMKEKGDIPEGYSVSREKKERFSLILESASTNQTSMYLCASQDISYEQYFGPGTRLTVT.

V usage is TRBV7-9 and J usage is TRBJ2-3; 7 bases are shared with TRBD2. The CDR3 loop spans 14 amino acids. V dropped 5 bases and J dropped 3; count of bases not matched to a gene: 5. In germline, CDR1 is SEHNR, CDR2 FQNEAQ (reference sequence). Here the CDR3 reads CASSREGRTDTQYF. The CDR3, as DNA: TGTGCCAGCAGCAGGGAGGGCAGGACAGATACGCAGTATTTT.

This clone occurred a few times. CDR3 residues: CASSQDRTRSTDTQYF. As DNA, the CDR3 is TGCGCCAGCAGCCAAGATAGGACTAGGAGCACAGATACGCAGTATTTT. This chain links TRBV4-3 with TRBJ2-3; TRBD2 aligns across 7 bases. The CDR3 has 16 residues. With V trimmed by 0 bases and J by 0 bases, 3 bases remained unmatched. Germline CDR1 is LGHNA and CDR2 is YSLEER.

V is TRBV9 and J is TRBJ2-2, with a weak D call TRBD2 (6 bases). Deletions cut 7 bases from V and 1 base from J, with 11 bases between. The germline CDR1 and CDR2 sequences are SGDLS and YYNGEE. The CDR3 consists of 14 residues. The CDR3 DNA reads as TGTGCCAGCGGAATGGGGGGGAACACCGGGGAGCTGTTTTTT. Translated, it gives CASGMGGNTGELFF.

Points on this clone: The junction shows a germline mismatch at one end, possibly a read error. The genes are TRBV18 and TRBJ2-6; 7 bases match TRBD1. The CDR3 runs to 19 residues. Germline-derived CDR1 and CDR2 are KGHSH and LQKENI. The CDR3 DNA reads TGTGCCAGCTCACCTGCTTCCGGGACAGTGACCTCTGGGGCCAACGGCCTGACTTTC. Translated, it gives CASSPASGTVTSGANGLTF.